Listed here are 18 T cell receptor beta chains from one sample, sequenced in a study of T cell repertoires in cytomegalovirus infection. TCRdb reprocessed the reads via MiXCR and lists one record per CDR3 protein. In the table there are approximately 730,000 distinct CDR3 sequences, around 32% of which are singletons. Their antigen targets remain unknown. This specimen consisted of cultured PBMCs, obtained from culture after CMV antigen stimulation. These receptors were obtained from a human donor in good health (CMV status not recorded). Some clones in this sample may be carry-over from other donors' samples.

CDR3 nucleotides: TGTGCCAGCAGCAACAACAGGGTCGCAGATACGCAGTATTTT. Protein: CASSNNRVADTQYF. The chain has TRBV6-1 and TRBJ2-3; possibly TRBD1 for D (6 bases). CDR1 is MNHNS and CDR2 is SASEGT in the germline V gene. Trimming left V 6 bases short and J 4 bases short, with 14 bases between. The CDR3 consists of 14 residues.

The rearrangement uses TRBV20-1 and TRBJ1-5, with D hard to call. CDR3 length equals 14 residues. The germline V gene has CDR1 DFQATT and CDR2 SNEGSKA (reference sequence). V was clipped by 6 bases and J by 7 bases, with 19 bases between them. CDR3 nucleotides: TGCAGTGCCAAAACTCCCTCGTCTGCACAGCCCCAGCATTTT. Protein product: CSAKTPSSAQPQHF.

This clonotype has a single count. This chain links TRBV11-2 with TRBJ1-1; D possibly corresponds to TRBD1 (5 bases). Germline V CDR1 and CDR2: SGHAT, FQNNGV. Trimming removed 8 bases at V and 1 base at J, with 11 bases between. This CDR3 has 13 amino acids. CDR3 nucleotide sequence: TGTGCCAGCGACAGAATCGGGAACACTGAAGCTTTCTTT. Amino acids: CASDRIGNTEAFF.

This sequence joins TRBV7-2 and TRBJ2-7, with D possibly TRBD1 on 5 matching bases. CDR1 and CDR2 (germline): SGHTA, FQGNSA. The CDR3 runs to 14 residues. The ends were cut back, 1 base at V and 3 bases at J, with 10 bases in the middle. The CDR3 here is CASSLVSDNYEQYF. Here the CDR3 DNA reads TGTGCCAGCAGCTTAGTTTCGGACAACTACGAGCAGTACTTC.

The V and J genes are TRBV14 and TRBJ2-1; D gene unclear. The germline V gene encodes CDR1 SGHDN and CDR2 FVKESK. CDR3 size: 12 residues. Trimming took off 1 base at V and 8 bases at J, with 6 bases between the two ends. The CDR3 coding sequence is TGTGCCAGCAGCCAAGTATGGGATGAGCAGTTCTTC. Translating gives CASSQVWDEQFF. Filled out from reference TRBV14 and TRBJ2-1, the complete variable domain reads EAGVTQFPSHSVIEKGQTVTLRCDPISGHDNLYWYRRVMGKEIKFLLHFVKESKQDESGMPNNRFLAERTGGTYSTLKVQPAELEDSGVYFCASSQVWDEQFFGPGTRLTVL.

The V gene is TRBV7-2, the J gene TRBJ2-5; 9 positions match TRBD2. CDR1 and CDR2 from the germline V gene are SGHTA and FQGNSA. This CDR3 spans 16 amino acids. The junction had 10 bases not matched to a gene; V was cut back by 3 bases and J by 5 bases. The DNA of the CDR3 is TGTGCCAGCAGCTTCAGGGCGGGAGGGGGGACGGAGACCCAGTACTTC. Encoded protein: CASSFRAGGGTETQYF. Full variable domain (missing parts from reference TRBV7-2 and TRBJ2-5): GAGVSQSPSNKVTEKGKDVELRCDPISGHTALYWYRQSLGQGLEFLIYFQGNSAPDKSGLPSDRFSAERTGGSVSTLTIQRTQQEDSAVYLCASSFRAGGGTETQYFGPGTRLLVL.

This clonotype was detected a few times. V usage is TRBV5-4 and J usage is TRBJ1-6; no reliable D call. The V gene's germline CDR1 is SGHNT and CDR2 YYREEE (reference sequence). V was cut by 0 bases and J by 2 bases, with 3 bases left in between. The CDR3 is 14 residues long. The CDR3 sequence: CASSLVAYNSPLHF. CDR3 nucleotides: TGTGCCAGCAGCTTGGTTGCCTATAATTCACCCCTCCACTTT.

The rearrangement joins TRBV7-2 to TRBJ2-1; 11 positions match TRBD2. The CDR3 covers 17 residues. Germline lookup yields CDR1 SGHTA and CDR2 FQGNSA. V lost 5 bases to trimming and J lost 13 bases; unmatched junction nucleotides: 19. CDR3 DNA sequence: TGTGCCAGCAGCCCCCGCCCCGGGACTAGCGGTTCTGGTGAACAGTTCTTC. The encoded protein is CASSPRPGTSGSGEQFF.

This clonotype appeared a few times. The chain combines TRBV28 with TRBJ1-4; D not certain. The CDR3 extends over 13 amino acids. Germline V gene lookup returns CDR1 MDHEN and CDR2 SYDVKM. The germline V and J ends were trimmed by 5 bases and 8 bases, with 12 bases remaining between them. In DNA form, the CDR3 reads TGTGCCAGCAGTCCAGGTTTCTTAGAAAAACTGTTTTTT. This sequence encodes CASSPGFLEKLFF. Looking up the rest from reference TRBV28 and TRBJ1-4 gives the full variable domain: DVKVTQSSRYLVKRTGEKVFLECVQDMDHENMFWYRQDPGLGLRLIYFSYDVKMKEKGDIPEGYSVSREKKERFSLILESASTNQTSMYLCASSPGFLEKLFFGSGTQLSVL.

This chain uses TRBV7-9 with TRBJ2-3; 8 nucleotides match TRBD1. This CDR3 is 13 amino acids long. Germline V gene lookup returns CDR1 SEHNR and CDR2 FQNEAQ (reference sequence). Unmatched junction bases numbered 2, after V lost 6 bases and J lost 3 bases. CDR3 DNA: TGTGCCAGCAGGAGGACAGGGACAGATACGCAGTATTTT. Residues: CASRRTGTDTQYF.

This clonotype was observed a few times. The rearrangement links TRBV7-2 to TRBJ2-3; D call uncertain. The CDR3 length is 15 residues. CDR1 and CDR2 from the germline V gene are SGHTA and FQGNSA. V was cut by 1 base and J by 10 bases, with 18 bases left in between. CDR3 sequence: CASSLGAGSVFSQYF. The CDR3 DNA is TGTGCCAGCAGCTTAGGGGCCGGGTCCGTGTTTTCGCAGTATTTT.

This sequence joins TRBV20-1 and TRBJ2-1; 7 bases fit TRBD2. Trimming at V came to 0 bases and at J to 3 bases, leaving 8 bases not matched to a gene. The CDR3 has 16 residues. Germline V CDR1 and CDR2: DFQATT, SNEGSKA (reference sequence). The CDR3 nucleotides are TGCAGTGCTAGAGATCGGCCTGGACTAGACTACAATGAGCAGTTCTTC. Protein sequence: CSARDRPGLDYNEQFF.

The chain recombines TRBV2 with TRBJ1-2, with 9 nucleotides matching TRBD1. This CDR3 comprises 15 residues. V trimming: 4 bases; J trimming: 3 bases; junction bases outside the gene matches: 6. Germline V lookup: CDR1 SNHLY, CDR2 FYNNEI. CDR3 in DNA: TGTGCCAGCAGTGGCAACAGGGGGCTAGACTATGGCTACACCTTC. Protein product: CASSGNRGLDYGYTF.

This rearrangement joins TRBV12-3 or TRBV12-4 to TRBJ2-3; 9 bases match TRBD2. Trimming cost V 4 bases and J 5 bases; bases outside gene matches: 13. CDR3 length: 17 amino acids. The DNA of the CDR3 is TGTGCCAGCAGTTCTGGACTAGCGAGGGGGCCTAAAGATACGCAGTATTTT. It translates to CASSSGLARGPKDTQYF.

This clonotype came up many times. The chain recombines TRBV7-2 with TRBJ2-7; D is perhaps TRBD1 (6 bases). This CDR3 is built from 15 residues. Deletions cut 5 bases from V and 2 bases from J, with 16 bases between. Per germline, CDR1 SGHTA and CDR2 FQGNSA. Here the CDR3 reads CASSRGQPPTYEQYF. Here the CDR3 DNA reads TGTGCCAGCAGCCGCGGACAGCCCCCTACCTACGAGCAGTACTTC.

This rearrangement joins TRBV6-1 to TRBJ1-5; 7 nucleotides align to TRBD1. CDR1 MNHNS and CDR2 SASEGT come from the germline V gene. The CDR3 spans 15 residues. V lost 5 bases to trimming and J lost 1 base; unmatched junction nucleotides: 5. The CDR3 loop is CASSYQGGSNQPQHF. Written as DNA, the CDR3 is TGTGCCAGCAGTTATCAGGGGGGGAGCAATCAGCCCCAGCATTTT.

This clonotype was found a few times. The chain links TRBV10-3 to TRBJ1-2, with D possibly matching TRBD1 (5 bases). Trimming stripped 7 bases from V and 6 bases from J, with 15 bases between. The CDR3 loop spans 13 amino acids. Germline CDR1 reads ENHRY; CDR2 reads SYGVKD. In DNA, the CDR3 is TGTGCCATCACTCCGGGGGAGAGGGATGGCTACACCTTC. Translated: CAITPGERDGYTF.

The gene calls are TRBV2 and TRBJ2-7; weak D call: TRBD2 (6 bases). Germline CDR1 is SNHLY and CDR2 is FYNNEI. The CDR3 loop spans 12 amino acids. V lost 8 bases and J lost 7, with 15 bases in between. The CDR3, as DNA: TGTGCCAGCCGCGGGGACTCGGAAGAGCAGTACTTC. Translating it yields CASRGDSEEQYF.